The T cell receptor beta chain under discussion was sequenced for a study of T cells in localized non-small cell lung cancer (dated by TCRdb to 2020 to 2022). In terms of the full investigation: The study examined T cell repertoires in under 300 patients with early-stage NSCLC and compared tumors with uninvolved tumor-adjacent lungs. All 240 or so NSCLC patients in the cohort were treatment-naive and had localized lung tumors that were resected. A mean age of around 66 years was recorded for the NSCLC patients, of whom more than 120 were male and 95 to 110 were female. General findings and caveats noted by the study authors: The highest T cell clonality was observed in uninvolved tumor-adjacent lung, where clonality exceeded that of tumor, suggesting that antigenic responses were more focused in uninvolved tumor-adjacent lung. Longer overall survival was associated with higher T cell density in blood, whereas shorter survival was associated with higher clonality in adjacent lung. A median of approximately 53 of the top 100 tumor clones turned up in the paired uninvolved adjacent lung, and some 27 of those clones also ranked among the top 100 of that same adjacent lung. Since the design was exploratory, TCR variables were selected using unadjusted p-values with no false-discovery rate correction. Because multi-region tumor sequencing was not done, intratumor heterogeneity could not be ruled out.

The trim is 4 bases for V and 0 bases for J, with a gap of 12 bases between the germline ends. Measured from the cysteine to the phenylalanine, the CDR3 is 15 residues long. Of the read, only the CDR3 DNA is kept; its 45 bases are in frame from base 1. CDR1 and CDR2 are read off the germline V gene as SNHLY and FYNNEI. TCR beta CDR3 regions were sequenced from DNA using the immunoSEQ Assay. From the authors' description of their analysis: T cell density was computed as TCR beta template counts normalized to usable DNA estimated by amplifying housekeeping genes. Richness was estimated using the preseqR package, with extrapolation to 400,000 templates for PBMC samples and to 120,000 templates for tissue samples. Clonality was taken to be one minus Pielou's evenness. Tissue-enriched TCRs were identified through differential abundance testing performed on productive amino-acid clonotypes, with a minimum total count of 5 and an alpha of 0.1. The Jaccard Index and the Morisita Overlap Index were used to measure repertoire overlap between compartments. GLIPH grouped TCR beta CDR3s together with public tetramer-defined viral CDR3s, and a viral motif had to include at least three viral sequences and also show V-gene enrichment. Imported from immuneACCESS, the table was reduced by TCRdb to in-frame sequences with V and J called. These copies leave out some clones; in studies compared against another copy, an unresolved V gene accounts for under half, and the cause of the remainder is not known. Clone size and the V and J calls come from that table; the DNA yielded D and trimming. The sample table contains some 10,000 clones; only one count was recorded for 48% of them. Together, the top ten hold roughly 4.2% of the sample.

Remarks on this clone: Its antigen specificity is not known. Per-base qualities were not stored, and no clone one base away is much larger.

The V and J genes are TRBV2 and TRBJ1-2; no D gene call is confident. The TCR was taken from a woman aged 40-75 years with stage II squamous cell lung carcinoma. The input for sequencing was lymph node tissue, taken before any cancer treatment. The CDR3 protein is CASSGSVRANYGYTF. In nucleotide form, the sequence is TGTGCCAGCAGTGGATCAGTGAGAGCTAACTATGGCTACACCTTC.